This T cell receptor (beta chain) was captured by sequencing in a study of blood T cells in healthy people across ages. A second PCR, run for roughly 7 to 11 cycles, used a sample-barcoded 5' primer plus a J-beta primer mix. Each cDNA was tagged by a template-switch adaptor containing 12 random nucleotides. TCRdb called the 5' RACE reads again in MiXCR, with one record for every CDR3 protein. The sample holds about 730,000 distinct CDR3 sequences; roughly 47% are singletons and the top ten take around a fifth. Per the germline V gene, CDR1 is MNHEY and CDR2 is SMNVEV (reference sequence). This CDR3 is 12 amino acids long. Trimming pared 4 bases from V and 6 bases from J, leaving 7 bases between.

The sequenced material came from blood. This chain uses TRBV27 with TRBJ1-5; D gene ambiguous. This TCR came from a woman between 55 and 75 years old in good health. CDR3: CASSSASQPQHF. In nucleotides, the CDR3 is TGTGCCAGCAGTTCGGCGAGTCAGCCCCAGCATTTT.